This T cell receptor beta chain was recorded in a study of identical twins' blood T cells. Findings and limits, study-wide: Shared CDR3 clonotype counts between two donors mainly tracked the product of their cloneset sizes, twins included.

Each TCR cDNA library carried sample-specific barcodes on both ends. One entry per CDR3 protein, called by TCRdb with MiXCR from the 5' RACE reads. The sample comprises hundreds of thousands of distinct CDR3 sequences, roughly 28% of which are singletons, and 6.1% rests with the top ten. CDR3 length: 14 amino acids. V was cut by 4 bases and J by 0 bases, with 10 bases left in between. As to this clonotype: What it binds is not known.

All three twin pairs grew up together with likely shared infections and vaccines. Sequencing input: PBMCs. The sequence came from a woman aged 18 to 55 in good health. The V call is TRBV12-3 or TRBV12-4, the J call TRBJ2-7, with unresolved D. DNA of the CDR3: TGTGCCAGCAGTTCCCCAGGTATCTCCTACGAGCAGTACTTC. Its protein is CASSSPGISYEQYF.